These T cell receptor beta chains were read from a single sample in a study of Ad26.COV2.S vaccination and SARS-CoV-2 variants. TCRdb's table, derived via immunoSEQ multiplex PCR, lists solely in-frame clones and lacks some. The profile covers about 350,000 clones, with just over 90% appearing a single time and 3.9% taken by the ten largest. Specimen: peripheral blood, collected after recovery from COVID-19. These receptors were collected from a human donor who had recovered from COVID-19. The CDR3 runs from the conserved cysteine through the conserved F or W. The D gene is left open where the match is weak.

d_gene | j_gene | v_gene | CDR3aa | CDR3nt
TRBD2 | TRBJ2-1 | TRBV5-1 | CASSLQASGYNEQFF | TGCGCCAGCAGCTTGCAGGCTAGCGGATACAATGAGCAGTTCTTC
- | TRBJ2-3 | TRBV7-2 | CASSLDRVKDTQYF | TGTGCCAGCAGCTTAGACAGGGTTAAAGATACGCAGTATTTT
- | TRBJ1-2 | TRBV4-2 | CASSQDIQTDGYTF | TGTGCCAGCAGCCAAGATATACAAACAGATGGCTACACCTTC
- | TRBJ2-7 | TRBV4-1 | CASSQEGGPGWEQYF | TGCGCCAGCAGCCAAGAGGGGGGCCCGGGATGGGAGCAGTACTTC
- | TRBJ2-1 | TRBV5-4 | CASSFGVPDYNEQFF | TGTGCCAGCAGCTTCGGGGTTCCGGACTACAATGAGCAGTTCTTC
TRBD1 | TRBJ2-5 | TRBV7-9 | CASSLGTAQQETQYF | TGTGCCAGCAGCTTGGGGACAGCCCAACAAGAGACCCAGTACTTC
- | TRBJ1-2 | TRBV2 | CASSLLGDGYTF | TGTGCCAGCAGTCTTTTGGGCGATGGCTACACCTTC
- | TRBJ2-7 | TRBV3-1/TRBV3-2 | CASSQGHSGGEQYF | TGTGCCAGCAGCCAGGGACACTCGGGGGGCGAGCAGTACTTC
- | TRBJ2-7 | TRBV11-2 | CASSQLYEQYF | TGTGCCAGCAGCCAATTATACGAGCAGTACTTC
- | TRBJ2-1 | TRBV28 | CASSPGMQRPSYNEQFF | TGTGCCAGCAGCCCCGGTATGCAGCGCCCCTCCTACAATGAGCAGTTCTTC
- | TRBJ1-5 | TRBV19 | CASRIGQINQPQHF | TGTGCCAGTAGGATTGGGCAGATTAATCAGCCCCAGCATTTT